Presented here are 21 T cell receptor beta chains from one specimen sequenced in a study of blood T cell repertoires in COVID-19. Assay: immunoSEQ multiplex PCR; the TCRdb copy retains only in-frame clones and omits some. Among roughly 190,000 clones listed, around nine tenths were seen once. The sample comprised peripheral blood. Receptors originate from a woman between 35 and 50 years old who had recovered from COVID-19.

This clone was found once. The rearrangement uses TRBV4-3 and TRBJ2-2; 9 bases fit TRBD2. Germline lookup yields CDR1 LGHNA and CDR2 YSLEER. The CDR3 spans 17 residues. The V and J ends lost 3 bases and 0 bases, in that order; junction bases with no gene match: 5. The CDR3 bases are TGCGCCAGCAGCCAGGGCTCTAGCGGGACGAACACCGGGGAGCTGTTTTTT. Its protein is CASSQGSSGTNTGELFF.

This clone was counted between two and nine times. The V call is TRBV28, the J call TRBJ2-2, with 11 positions matching TRBD2. This CDR3 is 18 amino acids long. The V gene's germline CDR1 is MDHEN and CDR2 SYDVKM. V lost 5 bases, J lost 5 bases, and 13 bases stayed unmatched. The CDR3 DNA sequence: TGTGCCAGCAGTCACCGGACGGGACTAGCGGTCATAACCGGGGAGCTGTTTTTT. It specifies CASSHRTGLAVITGELFF.

This rearrangement joins TRBV11-2 to TRBJ2-1; TRBD2 agrees at 8 bases. CDR3 length: 15 residues. The V segment lost 3 bases and the J segment 3 bases; nucleotides outside the gene matches: 4. Germline assignment: CDR1 SGHAT and CDR2 FQNNGV. CDR3 DNA: TGTGCCAGCAGCTTTTCAGCGGGAGACTACAATGAGCAGTTCTTC. Translated: CASSFSAGDYNEQFF.

V usage is TRBV5-1 and J usage is TRBJ1-3; possibly TRBD1 for D (5 bases). The germline CDR1 and CDR2 sequences are SGHRS and YFSETQ. This CDR3 is 14 amino acids long. With 0 bases removed from V and 4 bases from J, the gap between germline ends came to 8 bases. CDR3 sequence reads: CASSLAGRGNTIYF. The CDR3 DNA is TGCGCCAGCAGCTTGGCAGGGAGGGGAAACACCATATATTTT. The full variable domain, with the rest looked up from reference TRBV5-1 and TRBJ1-3, is KAGVTQTPRYLIKTRGQQVTLSCSPISGHRSVSWYQQTPGQGLQFLFEYFSETQRNKGNFPGRFSGRQFSNSRSEMNVSTLELGDSALYLCASSLAGRGNTIYFGEGSWLTVV.

V usage is TRBV5-1 and J usage is TRBJ2-2; 9 bases are shared with TRBD2. The CDR3 consists of 16 residues. Unmatched junction bases numbered 9, after V lost 3 bases and J lost 6 bases. Germline assignment: CDR1 SGHRS and CDR2 YFSETQ. The CDR3 reads CASSWIISGSSGELFF. The CDR3 bases are TGCGCCAGCAGCTGGATTATTAGCGGGAGTTCCGGGGAGCTGTTTTTT.

This clone came up a few times. This chain uses TRBV10-3 with TRBJ2-1; D not resolved. This CDR3 has 17 residues. CDR1 is ENHRY, CDR2 SYGVKD, per germline. Between the trimmed V and J ends, which lost 0 bases and 0 bases, there was a span of 12 bases. CDR3 coding DNA: TGTGCCATCAGTGAGTCGCGTGCGTTTAGCTCCTACAATGAGCAGTTCTTC. Protein product: CAISESRAFSSYNEQFF.

This rearrangement joins TRBV6-2 or TRBV6-3 to TRBJ1-5; 7 bases are shared with TRBD1. V dropped 6 bases and J dropped 6; count of bases not matched to a gene: 5. This CDR3 is 13 amino acids long. The germline V gene has CDR1 MNHEY and CDR2 SVGEGT. Here the CDR3 reads CASSGTERQPQHF. DNA of the CDR3: TGTGCCAGCAGCGGGACAGAGCGTCAGCCCCAGCATTTT.

The chain is built from TRBV27 and TRBJ1-3, with D perhaps TRBD1 (5 bases). CDR1 is MNHEY and CDR2 is SMNVEV in the germline V gene (reference sequence). The CDR3 extends over 18 amino acids. The V end was cut by 6 bases, the J end by 0 bases, with 21 bases between. DNA for the CDR3: TGTGCCAGCAGCAGACGTTCTCCGGCGGGGGACTCTGGAAACACCATATATTTT. This encodes CASSRRSPAGDSGNTIYF.

The chain joins TRBV20-1 to TRBJ2-1, with 9 bases lining up with TRBD2. The CDR3 contains 14 residues. Germline V gene lookup returns CDR1 DFQATT and CDR2 SNEGSKA (reference sequence). V gave up 3 bases and J gave up 4 bases; unmatched junction bases: 4. The CDR3 is CSASGLAIYNEQFF. CDR3 DNA: TGCAGTGCTAGTGGACTAGCGATTTACAATGAGCAGTTCTTC.

V is TRBV10-3 and J is TRBJ1-5; 7 bases are a match to TRBD1. The CDR3 sequence is 15 residues long. CDR1 and CDR2 from the germline V gene are ENHRY and SYGVKD. V was clipped by 3 bases and J by 11 bases; unmatched bases: 13. The CDR3 protein is CAISDGRNRGEAQHF. CDR3 DNA: TGTGCCATCAGTGACGGAAGGAACAGGGGTGAGGCCCAGCATTTT.

V gene TRBV6-4 combines with J gene TRBJ1-2; 7 bases match TRBD1. The junction had 2 bases not matched to a gene; V was cut back by 2 bases and J by 5 bases. The CDR3 covers 13 residues. From germline, CDR1 is MRHNA and CDR2 SNTAGT. The CDR3 is CASSDEDRYGYTF. The CDR3 DNA follows: TGTGCCAGCAGTGACGAGGACAGGTATGGCTACACCTTC.

This clone was seen just once. This sequence joins TRBV3-1 (or the pseudogene TRBV3-2) and TRBJ1-2; 12 bases align to TRBD1. The CDR3 length is 16 residues. J lost 4 bases, V lost 0 bases, and 3 bases had no gene match. Germline CDR1 is LGHDT and CDR2 is YNNKEL (reference sequence). The CDR3 spells CASSQEGTGGSYGYTF. The CDR3 coding sequence is TGTGCCAGCAGCCAAGAGGGGACAGGGGGCAGCTATGGCTACACCTTC.

The J gene is TRBJ1-1, the V gene TRBV19, with no clear D. V was pared by 5 bases and J by 0 bases, with 10 bases between. Germline CDR1 LNHDA, CDR2 SQIVND (reference sequence). The CDR3 contains 14 residues. The CDR3 spells CASSAQTMNTEAFF. The CDR3, as DNA: TGTGCCAGTAGTGCACAGACCATGAACACTGAAGCTTTCTTT. The variable domain in full, completed from reference TRBV19 and TRBJ1-1, reads DGGITQSPKYLFRKEGQNVTLSCEQNLNHDAMYWYRQDPGQGLRLIYYSQIVNDFQKGDIAEGYSVSREKKESFPLTVTSAQKNPTAFYLCASSAQTMNTEAFFGQGTRLTVV.

Here the CDR3 reads CASRGQNNQPQHF. Here the CDR3 DNA reads TGTGCCAGTAGGGGACAGAATAATCAGCCCCAGCATTTT. This chain links TRBV19 with TRBJ1-5; 7 nucleotides align to TRBD1. The ends lost 6 bases at V and 4 bases at J; junction bases unmatched: 3. This CDR3 has 13 residues. Germline V lookup: CDR1 LNHDA, CDR2 SQIVND (reference sequence).

The gene calls are TRBV6-2 or TRBV6-3 and TRBJ2-7; TRBD2 matches 9 bases. Germline V gives CDR1 MNHEY, CDR2 SVGEGT. The CDR3 spans 15 residues. The junction had 11 bases not matched to a gene; V was cut back by 6 bases and J by 5 bases. The CDR3: CASSHGGGRANEQYF. The CDR3 nucleotides are TGTGCCAGCAGCCACGGCGGCGGGAGGGCGAACGAGCAGTACTTC.

V usage is TRBV5-6 and J usage is TRBJ2-4; tentatively, D is TRBD2 (5 bases). The germline V gene has CDR1 SGHDT and CDR2 YYEEEE. The CDR3 is made up of 13 amino acids. V was trimmed by 6 bases and J by 5 bases, leaving 12 bases between them. The CDR3 DNA is TGTGCCAGCACTCGGGGTTCGGAAAACATTCAGTACTTC. It is translated as CASTRGSENIQYF. Combining the CDR3 with reference TRBV5-6 and TRBJ2-4 gives the whole variable domain DAGVTQSPTHLIKTRGQQVTLRCSPKSGHDTVSWYQQALGQGPQFIFQYYEEEERQRGNFPDRFSGHQFPNYSSELNVNALLLGDSALYLCASTRGSENIQYFGAGTRLSVL.

The rearrangement joins TRBV28 to TRBJ1-6; D may be TRBD1 (5 bases). Between the trimmed V and J ends, which lost 2 bases and 10 bases, there was a span of 12 bases. The CDR3 contains 14 residues. CDR1 is MDHEN and CDR2 is SYDVKM in the germline V gene. The CDR3 is CASSLGALTSPLHF. The DNA for the CDR3 is TGTGCCAGCAGTTTAGGGGCCCTTACCTCACCCCTCCACTTT. The full variable domain, with the rest looked up from reference TRBV28 and TRBJ1-6, is DVKVTQSSRYLVKRTGEKVFLECVQDMDHENMFWYRQDPGLGLRLIYFSYDVKMKEKGDIPEGYSVSREKKERFSLILESASTNQTSMYLCASSLGALTSPLHFGNGTRLTVT.

V usage is TRBV5-6 and J usage is TRBJ2-1; 12 bases are shared with TRBD2. The junction had 9 bases not matched to a gene; V was cut back by 2 bases and J by 3 bases. The CDR3 is 18 residues long. Germline CDR1 is SGHDT and CDR2 is YYEEEE. CDR3 DNA sequence: TGTGCCAGCAGCTTAAAGAGACTAGCGGGAGAGTACTACAATGAGCAGTTCTTC. It translates to CASSLKRLAGEYYNEQFF.

CDR3 DNA sequence: TGTGCCTGGAGTGTTGGACAGGGCCCCGGGGAGCTGTTTTTT. Residues: CAWSVGQGPGELFF. The J gene is TRBJ2-2, the V gene TRBV30; 8 bases match TRBD1. The germline CDR1 and CDR2 sequences are GTSNPN and SVGIG (reference sequence). This CDR3 has 14 residues. After removal of 0 bases from V and 6 bases from J, the junction contained 3 bases not matched to a gene.

This chain joins TRBV10-3 and TRBJ1-2; TRBD1 aligns across 9 bases. The ends lost 6 bases at V and 7 bases at J; junction bases unmatched: 6. Germline CDR1 ENHRY, CDR2 SYGVKD. The CDR3 has 13 amino acids. This chain's CDR3 is CAIRGQGPLGYTF. Written as DNA, the CDR3 is TGTGCCATCAGGGGACAGGGTCCACTTGGCTACACCTTC.

The chain uses TRBV4-2 and TRBJ2-2, with D tentatively TRBD2 (5 bases). The germline V gene has CDR1 LGHNA and CDR2 YNFKEQ. The CDR3 has 14 residues. Trimming pared 0 bases from V and 6 bases from J, leaving 8 bases between. CDR3 coding DNA: TGTGCCAGCAGCCAAGAACGGGGTCCCGGGGAGCTGTTTTTT. The encoded protein is CASSQERGPGELFF.